One sample yielded the 5 T cell receptor beta chains listed below, sequenced in a study of T-cell memory formation after mild COVID-19. TCRdb ran MiXCR on the 5' RACE reads and lists one entry per CDR3 protein. The sample shows 250,000 to 350,000 distinct CDR3 sequences, approximately 19% of them seen only once. Sample: PBMCs or a T cell subset sorted from them (not recorded which). These receptors originate from a man younger than 35 who had mild COVID-19 (a few samples of this study predate the infection). Cell type and time point are not known.

This clonotype has at least ten counts. J is TRBJ2-3 and V is TRBV7-2; a weak D match, TRBD2 (5 bases). Trimming took off 6 bases at V and 9 bases at J, with 16 bases between the two ends. The CDR3 covers 13 residues. The germline CDR1 and CDR2 sequences are SGHTA and FQGNSA. CDR3 DNA: TGTGCCAGCAGGACGGCCCGTGGAGGCACGCAGTATTTT. Encoded protein: CASRTARGGTQYF.

V usage is TRBV7-2 and J usage is TRBJ2-1; TRBD1 matches 10 bases. From germline, CDR1 is SGHTA and CDR2 FQGNSA. The V and J ends lost 3 bases and 7 bases, in that order; junction bases with no gene match: 3. The CDR3 covers 14 residues. CDR3 sequence reads: CASSFRQGANEQFF. In DNA, the CDR3 is TGTGCCAGCAGCTTTAGACAGGGGGCAAATGAGCAGTTCTTC. The whole variable domain, remainder taken from reference TRBV7-2 and TRBJ2-1, is GAGVSQSPSNKVTEKGKDVELRCDPISGHTALYWYRQSLGQGLEFLIYFQGNSAPDKSGLPSDRFSAERTGGSVSTLTIQRTQQEDSAVYLCASSFRQGANEQFFGPGTRLTVL.

V and J are TRBV2 and TRBJ1-5; D is possibly TRBD1 (6 bases). The CDR3 consists of 13 residues. Germline values: CDR1 SNHLY, CDR2 FYNNEI. Trimming pared 7 bases from V and 6 bases from J, leaving 13 bases between. This chain's CDR3 is CASKEGGGQPQHF. The CDR3 DNA reads TGTGCCAGCAAGGAGGGGGGAGGTCAGCCCCAGCATTTT.

The table lists this clonotype with a few counts. The chain has TRBV5-1 and TRBJ2-7; D may be TRBD1 (6 bases). Trimming stripped 0 bases from V and 7 bases from J, with 17 bases between. Looked up from germline, CDR1 is SGHRS and CDR2 is YFSETQ. The CDR3 is 15 amino acids. The CDR3 spells CASSLEDSLREEQYV. The CDR3 DNA sequence: TGCGCCAGCAGCTTGGAGGACAGCCTGCGTGAGGAGCAGTACGTC.

As DNA, the CDR3 is TGTGCCAGCAGCCAAGAAGTTGGGCCAGGCGGTAGGTCGACCCAGTACTTC. It codes for CASSQEVGPGGRSTQYF. V is TRBV14 and J is TRBJ2-5; D gene uncertain. This CDR3 comprises 17 residues. Trimming took 0 bases from V and 7 from J, leaving 21 bases between them. Germline CDR1 is SGHDN and CDR2 is FVKESK.